This T cell receptor (beta chain) stems from a study of T-cell memory formation after mild COVID-19. Notes on the study in general: SARS-CoV-2 specificity of second-wave clones peaking day 37 was unconfirmed. Clones contracting day 15 to 85 were balanced CD4/CD8; later expanders leaned CD4+. Shrinking CD4+ clones were chiefly CM and EM; CD8+ ones were chiefly EMRA.

Germline values: CDR1 SGHTA, CDR2 FQGNSA. This CDR3 contains 14 residues. Between the trimmed V and J ends, which lost 5 bases and 2 bases, there was a span of 9 bases. To note about this clonotype: Its antigen is unidentified.

The authors produced TCR alpha and TCR beta cDNA libraries with sample barcodes and UMIs by 5'RACE using constant-segment primers. MiXCR was run by TCRdb on the 5' RACE reads, yielding one entry per CDR3 protein. The sample lists under 250,000 distinct CDR3 sequences, around 25% occurring once. Sequencing was carried out using PBMCs or a T cell subset sorted from them (not recorded which). This receptor was identified in an adult woman who had mild COVID-19 (a few samples of this study predate the infection). Cell type and time point are not known. The rearrangement joins TRBV7-2 to TRBJ1-4, with D tentatively TRBD1 (6 bases). CDR3 amino acids: CASSIQGTNEKLFF. CDR3 DNA: TGTGCCAGCAGCATACAGGGTACTAATGAAAAACTGTTTTTT.